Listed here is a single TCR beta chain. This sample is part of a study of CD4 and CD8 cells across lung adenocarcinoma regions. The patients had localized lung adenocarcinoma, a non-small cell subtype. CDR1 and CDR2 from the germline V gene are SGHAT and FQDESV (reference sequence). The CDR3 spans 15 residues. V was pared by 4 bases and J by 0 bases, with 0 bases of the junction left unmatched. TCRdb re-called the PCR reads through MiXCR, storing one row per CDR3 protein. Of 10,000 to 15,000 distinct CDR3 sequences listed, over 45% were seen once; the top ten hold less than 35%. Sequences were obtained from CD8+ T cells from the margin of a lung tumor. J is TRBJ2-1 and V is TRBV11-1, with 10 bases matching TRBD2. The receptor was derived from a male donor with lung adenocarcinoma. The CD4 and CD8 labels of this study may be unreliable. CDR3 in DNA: TGTGCCAGCAGCTGGACTAGCGGCTCCTACAATGAGCAGTTCTTC. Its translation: CASSWTSGSYNEQFF. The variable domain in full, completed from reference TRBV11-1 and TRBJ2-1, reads EAEVAQSPRYKITEKSQAVAFWCDPISGHATLYWYRQILGQGPELLVQFQDESVVDDSQLPKDRFSAERLKGVDSTLKIQPAELGDSAMYLCASSWTSGSYNEQFFGPGTRLTVL.